This T cell receptor beta chain was sequenced during a study of blood T cell repertoires in COVID-19. Study information: Both acute and convalescent COVID-19 samples were obtained from the United States, Italy and Spain. The cDNA or gDNA used as material had been derived from T cells, B-cell-depleted T cells, or PBMCs.

In the authors' methods: Amplification from reference gene primers served as the basis for estimated nucleated cell counts. The data were produced by immunoSEQ multiplex PCR, yet TCRdb's version contains in-frame clones alone and is incomplete. From that table come the V and J calls and clone size; the DNA was used to work out D and trimming. The table includes fewer than 200,000 clones, about 93% detected once. This CDR3 has 14 residues. After removal of 6 bases from V and 1 base from J, the junction contained 2 bases not matched to a gene. Germline values: CDR1 SNHLY, CDR2 FYNNEI. Sequenced: peripheral blood. This TCR derives from a woman aged 45 to 65 with acute or convalescent COVID-19. The chain carries TRBV2 and TRBJ2-2; 7 positions match TRBD1. The CDR3 region is CASRAGGNTGELFF. Here the CDR3 DNA reads TGTGCCAGCAGGGCAGGGGGGAACACCGGGGAGCTGTTTTTT.